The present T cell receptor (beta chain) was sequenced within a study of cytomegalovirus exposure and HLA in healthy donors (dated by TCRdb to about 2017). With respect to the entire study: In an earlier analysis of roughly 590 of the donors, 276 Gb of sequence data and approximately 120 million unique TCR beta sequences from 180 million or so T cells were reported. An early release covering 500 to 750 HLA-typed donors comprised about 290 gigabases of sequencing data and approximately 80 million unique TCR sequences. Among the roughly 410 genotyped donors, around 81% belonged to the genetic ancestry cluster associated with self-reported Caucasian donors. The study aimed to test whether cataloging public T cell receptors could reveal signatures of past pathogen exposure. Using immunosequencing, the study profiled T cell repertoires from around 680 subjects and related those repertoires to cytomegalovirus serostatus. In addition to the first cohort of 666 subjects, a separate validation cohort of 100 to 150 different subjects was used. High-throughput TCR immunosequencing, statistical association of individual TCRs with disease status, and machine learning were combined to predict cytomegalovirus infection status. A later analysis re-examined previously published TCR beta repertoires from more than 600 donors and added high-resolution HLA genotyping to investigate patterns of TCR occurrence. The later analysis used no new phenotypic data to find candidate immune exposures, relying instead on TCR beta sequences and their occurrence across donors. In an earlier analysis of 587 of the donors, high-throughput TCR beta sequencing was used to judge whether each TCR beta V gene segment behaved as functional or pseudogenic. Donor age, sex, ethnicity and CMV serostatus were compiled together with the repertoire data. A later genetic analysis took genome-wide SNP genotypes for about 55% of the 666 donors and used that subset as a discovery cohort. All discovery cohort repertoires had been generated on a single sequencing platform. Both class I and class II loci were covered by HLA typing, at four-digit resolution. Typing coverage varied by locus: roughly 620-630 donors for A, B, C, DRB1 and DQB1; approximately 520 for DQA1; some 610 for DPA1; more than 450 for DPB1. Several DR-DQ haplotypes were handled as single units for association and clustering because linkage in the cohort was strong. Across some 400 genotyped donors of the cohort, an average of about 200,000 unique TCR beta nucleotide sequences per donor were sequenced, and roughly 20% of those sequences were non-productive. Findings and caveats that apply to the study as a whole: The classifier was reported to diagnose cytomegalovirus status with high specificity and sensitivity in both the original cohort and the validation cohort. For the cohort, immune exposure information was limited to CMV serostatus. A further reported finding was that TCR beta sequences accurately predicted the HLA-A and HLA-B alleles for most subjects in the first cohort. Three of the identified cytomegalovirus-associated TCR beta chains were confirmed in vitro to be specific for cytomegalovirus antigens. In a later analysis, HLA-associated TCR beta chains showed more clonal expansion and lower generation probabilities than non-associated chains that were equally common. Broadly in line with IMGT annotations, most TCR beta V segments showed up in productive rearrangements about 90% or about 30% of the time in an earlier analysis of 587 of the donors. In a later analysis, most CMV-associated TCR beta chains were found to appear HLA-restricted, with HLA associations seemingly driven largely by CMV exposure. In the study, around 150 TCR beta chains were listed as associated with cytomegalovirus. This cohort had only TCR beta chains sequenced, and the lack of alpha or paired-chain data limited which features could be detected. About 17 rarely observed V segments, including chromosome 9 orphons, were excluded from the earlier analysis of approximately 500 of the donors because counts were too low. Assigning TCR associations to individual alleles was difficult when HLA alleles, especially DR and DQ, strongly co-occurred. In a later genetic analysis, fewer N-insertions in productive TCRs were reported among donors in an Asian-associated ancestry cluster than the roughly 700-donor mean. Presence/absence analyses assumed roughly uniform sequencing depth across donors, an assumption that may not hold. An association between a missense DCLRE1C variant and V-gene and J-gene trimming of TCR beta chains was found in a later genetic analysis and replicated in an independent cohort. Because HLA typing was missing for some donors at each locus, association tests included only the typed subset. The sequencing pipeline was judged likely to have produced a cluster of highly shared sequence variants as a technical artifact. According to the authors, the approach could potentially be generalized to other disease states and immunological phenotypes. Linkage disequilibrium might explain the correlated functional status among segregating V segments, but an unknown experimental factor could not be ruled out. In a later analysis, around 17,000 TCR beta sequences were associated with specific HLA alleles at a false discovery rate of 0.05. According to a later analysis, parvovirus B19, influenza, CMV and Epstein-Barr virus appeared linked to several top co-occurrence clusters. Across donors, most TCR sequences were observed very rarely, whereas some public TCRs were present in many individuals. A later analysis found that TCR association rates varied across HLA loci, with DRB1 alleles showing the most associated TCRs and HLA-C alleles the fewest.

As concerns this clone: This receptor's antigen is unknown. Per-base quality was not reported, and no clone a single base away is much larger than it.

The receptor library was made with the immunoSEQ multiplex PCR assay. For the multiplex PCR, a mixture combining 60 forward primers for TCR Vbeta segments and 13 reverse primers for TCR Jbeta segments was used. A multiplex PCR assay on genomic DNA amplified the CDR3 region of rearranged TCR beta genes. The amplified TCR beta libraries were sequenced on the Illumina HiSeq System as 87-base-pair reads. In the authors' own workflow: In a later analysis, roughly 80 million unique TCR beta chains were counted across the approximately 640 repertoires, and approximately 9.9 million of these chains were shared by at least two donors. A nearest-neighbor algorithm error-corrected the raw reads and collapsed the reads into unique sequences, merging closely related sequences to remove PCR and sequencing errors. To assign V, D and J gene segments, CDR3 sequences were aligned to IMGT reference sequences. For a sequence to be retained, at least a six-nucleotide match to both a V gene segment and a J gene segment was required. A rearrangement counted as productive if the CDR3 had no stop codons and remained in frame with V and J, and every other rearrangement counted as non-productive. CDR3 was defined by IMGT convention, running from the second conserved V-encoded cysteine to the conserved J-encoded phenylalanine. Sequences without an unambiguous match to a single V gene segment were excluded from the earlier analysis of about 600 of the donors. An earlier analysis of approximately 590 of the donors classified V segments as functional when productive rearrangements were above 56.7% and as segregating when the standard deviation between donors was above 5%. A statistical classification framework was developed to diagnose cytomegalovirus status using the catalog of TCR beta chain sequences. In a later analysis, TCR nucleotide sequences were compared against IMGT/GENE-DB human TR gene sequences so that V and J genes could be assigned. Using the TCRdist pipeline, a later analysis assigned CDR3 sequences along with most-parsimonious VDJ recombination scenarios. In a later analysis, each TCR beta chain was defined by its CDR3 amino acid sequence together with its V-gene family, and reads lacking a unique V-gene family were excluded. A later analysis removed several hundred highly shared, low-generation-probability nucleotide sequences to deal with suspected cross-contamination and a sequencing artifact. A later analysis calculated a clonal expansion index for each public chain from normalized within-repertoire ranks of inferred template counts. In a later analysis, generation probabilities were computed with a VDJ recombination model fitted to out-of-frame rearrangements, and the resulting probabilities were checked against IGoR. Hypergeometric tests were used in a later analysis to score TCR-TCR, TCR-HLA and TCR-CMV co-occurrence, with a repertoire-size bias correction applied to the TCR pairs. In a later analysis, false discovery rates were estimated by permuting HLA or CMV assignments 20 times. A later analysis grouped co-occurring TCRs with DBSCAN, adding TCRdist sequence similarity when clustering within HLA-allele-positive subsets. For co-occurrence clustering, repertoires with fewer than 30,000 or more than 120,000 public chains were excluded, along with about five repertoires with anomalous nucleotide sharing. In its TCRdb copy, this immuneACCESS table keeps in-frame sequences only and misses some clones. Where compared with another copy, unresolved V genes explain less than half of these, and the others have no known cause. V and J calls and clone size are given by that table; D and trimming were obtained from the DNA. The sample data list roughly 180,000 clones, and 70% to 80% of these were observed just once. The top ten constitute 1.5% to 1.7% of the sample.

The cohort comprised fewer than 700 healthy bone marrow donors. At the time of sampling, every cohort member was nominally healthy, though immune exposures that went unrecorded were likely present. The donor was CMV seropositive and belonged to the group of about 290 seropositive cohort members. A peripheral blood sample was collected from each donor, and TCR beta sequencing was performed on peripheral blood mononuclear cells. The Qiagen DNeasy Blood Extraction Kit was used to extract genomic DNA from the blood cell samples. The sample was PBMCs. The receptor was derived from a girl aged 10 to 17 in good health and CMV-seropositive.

The CDR3 sequence is CASSSRLAGSTDTQYF. The bases are TGTGCCAGCTCATCCCGACTAGCGGGGAGCACAGATACGCAGTATTTT. The chain is encoded by TRBV18 joined to TRBJ2-3; 11 central nucleotides agree with TRBD2. Compared with germline, V lacks 5 bases and J lacks 0 bases; bases without a gene match: 4. Sequences KGHSH (CDR1) and LQKENI (CDR2) are obtained from the germline V gene. The CDR3 goes from the cysteine to the phenylalanine over 16 residues. The entry retains the CDR3 DNA only, 48 bases that are in frame from base 1.